This TCR beta chain is from a study of blood T cell repertoires in COVID-19. The CDR3 has 18 amino acids. V lost 3 bases and J 8 bases, leaving 28 bases between the germline ends. Germline CDR1 reads MGHRA; CDR2 reads YSYEKL. Clones were read by immunoSEQ multiplex PCR, and TCRdb kept only the in-frame ones, dropping some. The repertoire includes over 200,000 clones, around 83% of them detected once, and about 2% sits in the top ten. Sequenced sample: peripheral blood. The chain carries TRBV4-1 and TRBJ1-2; D possibly corresponds to TRBD1 (5 bases). This TCR was recovered from a man aged 35 to 55 who had recovered from COVID-19. DNA for the CDR3: TGCGCCAGCAGCCATCCTGGAATGGCGGGGGATGGCGGGAGCGGCTACACCTTC. Protein product: CASSHPGMAGDGGSGYTF.